The 3 T cell receptor beta chains presented below share a single source sample, sequenced in a study of blood T cell repertoires in COVID-19. This table comes from immunoSEQ multiplex PCR, and its TCRdb copy is limited to in-frame clones, with some not included. Of some 400,000 clones in the sample, around 87% were seen once. The material sequenced was peripheral blood. The receptors come from a human donor in a cohort sampled during active COVID-19.

Note on this clone: An end of the junction differs from the germline gene, which may be a read error. The chain has TRBV7-7 and TRBJ2-5; 7 bases match TRBD1. The CDR3 is 14 residues long. Looked up from germline, CDR1 is SSHAT and CDR2 is FNYEAQ (reference sequence). The CDR3 DNA reads as TGTGCTAGCAGCGCGACGGGACAGAAAGAGACCCAGTACTTC. Encoded protein: CASSATGQKETQYF. Full variable domain (remainder filled in from reference TRBV7-7 and TRBJ2-5): GAGVSQSPRYKVTKRGQDVTLRCDPISSHATLYWYQQALGQGPEFLTYFNYEAQPDKSGLPSDRFSAERPEGSISTLTIQRTEQRDSAMYRCASSATGQKETQYFGPGTRLLVL.

Turning to this clone: In the same sample, other DNA sequences code for this CDR3. The chain combines TRBV9 with TRBJ2-3; D might be TRBD2 (5 bases). V lost 0 bases to trimming and J lost 1 base, with 6 bases between them. CDR3 length: 14 residues. Per the germline V gene, CDR1 is SGDLS and CDR2 is YYNGEE. CDR3 in amino acids: CASSVGGRTDTQYF. The CDR3, as DNA: TGTGCCAGCAGCGTAGGAGGGCGCACAGATACGCAGTATTTT.

The chain employs TRBV19 and TRBJ2-6; possible D gene TRBD2, 6 bases. Trimming took off 3 bases at V and 2 bases at J, with 14 bases between the two ends. Germline V gene sequence: CDR1 LNHDA, CDR2 SQIVND (reference sequence). CDR3 length equals 17 residues. CDR3 DNA: TGTGCCAGTAGTATTCTCGCCCCGGGAGCTGGGGCCAACGTCCTGACTTTC. This encodes CASSILAPGAGANVLTF.